Reported below is one T cell receptor beta chain. Its antigen is still unknown. The sample belongs to a study of T cell repertoires in cytomegalovirus infection. Study details: Used in the study were CMV epitopes, some recently identified and HLA-C-restricted, others well-studied and HLA-B-restricted. An indication of both CMV infection and matching HLA type came from public TCR beta signatures.

TCRdb used MiXCR to reprocess the reads, holding one entry per CDR3 protein. The table has about 920,000 distinct CDR3 sequences, approximately 30% seen once. This sample comprised cultured CD8+ T cells from PBMCs, obtained from culture after CMV antigen stimulation. The receptor was derived from a human donor in good health (CMV status not recorded). Some clones in this sample may be carry-over from other donors' samples.

CDR3 amino acids: CASNELGQRTDTQYF. Here the CDR3 DNA reads TGTGCCAGCAACGAGTTAGGACAGCGCACAGATACGCAGTATTTT. The chain carries TRBV7-9 and TRBJ2-3, with D perhaps matching TRBD1 (6 bases). The CDR3 sequence is 15 residues long. Trimming shortened V by 7 bases and J by 1 base, and 15 bases separated the two germline ends. Per germline, CDR1 SEHNR and CDR2 FQNEAQ (reference sequence).